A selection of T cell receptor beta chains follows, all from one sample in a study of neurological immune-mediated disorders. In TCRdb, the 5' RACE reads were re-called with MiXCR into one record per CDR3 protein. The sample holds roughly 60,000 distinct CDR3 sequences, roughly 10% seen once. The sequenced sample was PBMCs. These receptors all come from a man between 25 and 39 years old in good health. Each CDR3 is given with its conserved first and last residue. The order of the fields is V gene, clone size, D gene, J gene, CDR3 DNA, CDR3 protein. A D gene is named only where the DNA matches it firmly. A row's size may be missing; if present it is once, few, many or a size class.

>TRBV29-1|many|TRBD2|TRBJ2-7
TGCAGCGTTACAAGCGGGGGACGAGGCTACGAGCAGTACTTC
CSVTSGGRGYEQYF
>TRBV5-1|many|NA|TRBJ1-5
TGCGCCAGCAGCTTGGCCGGTGGGAATCAGCCCCAGCATTTT
CASSLAGGNQPQHF
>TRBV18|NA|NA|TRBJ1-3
TGTGCCAGCTCGCTAGACAGAAACTCTGGAAACACCATATATTTT
CASSLDRNSGNTIYF
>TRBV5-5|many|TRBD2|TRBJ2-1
TGTGCCAGCAGCTTGGACGGGGGGGGGTACAATGAGCAGTTCTTC
CASSLDGGGYNEQFF
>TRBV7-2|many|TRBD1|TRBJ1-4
TGTGCCAGCAGCGTGCAAGGACAGGGTGGTGAAAAACTGTTTTTT
CASSVQGQGGEKLFF
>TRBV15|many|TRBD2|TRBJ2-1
TGTGCCACCAGCAGAGAAAGCGGGAGATTCAATGAGCAGTTCTTC
CATSRESGRFNEQFF
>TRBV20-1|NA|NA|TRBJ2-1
TGCAGTGCTAGGGTCAACAATGAGCAGTTCTTT
CSARVNNEQFF
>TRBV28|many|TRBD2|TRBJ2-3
TGTGCCAGCAGGGCAGTAGCGGGAGCCCTCACAGATACGCAGTATTTT
CASRAVAGALTDTQYF
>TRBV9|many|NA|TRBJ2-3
TGTGCCAGCAGCGTAGGAGTAGATACGCAGTATTTT
CASSVGVDTQYF
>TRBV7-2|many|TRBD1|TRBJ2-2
TGTGCCAGCAGCCTGACAGGGAATACCGGGGAGCTGTTTTTT
CASSLTGNTGELFF
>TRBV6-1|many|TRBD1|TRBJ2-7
TGTGCCAGCAGTTGGACAGGGATGGCCTACGAGCAGTACTTC
CASSWTGMAYEQYF
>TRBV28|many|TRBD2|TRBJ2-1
TGTGCCAGCAGAACACTAGCGGGGGGTCCCTACAATGAGCAGTTCTTC
CASRTLAGGPYNEQFF
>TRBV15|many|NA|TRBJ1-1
TGTGCCACCAGCAGAGATTACGGCGGATTGAACACTGAAGCTTTCTTT
CATSRDYGGLNTEAFF
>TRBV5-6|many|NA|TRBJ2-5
TGTGCCAGCAGCTTTTCGTTCTTCTCCACATCACCGGGACGTGAGACCCAGTACTTC
CASSFSFFSTSPGRETQYF
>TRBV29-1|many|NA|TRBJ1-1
TGCAGCGTTGCGAACACTGAAGCTTTCTTT
CSVANTEAFF
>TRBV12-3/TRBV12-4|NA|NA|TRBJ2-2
TGTGCCAGCAGTCGACAGGCCTCGGGCACCGTGGAGCTGTTTTTT
CASSRQASGTVELFF
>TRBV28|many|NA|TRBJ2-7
TGTGCCAGTCAAGAATCCAGAGGGGCAGATTGGGGTGAGCAGTACTTC
CASQESRGADWGEQYF
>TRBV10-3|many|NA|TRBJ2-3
TGTGCCATCAGGCCGGGACAGGGGGATAGCGGGAGGAGCACAGATACGCAGTATTTT
CAIRPGQGDSGRSTDTQYF
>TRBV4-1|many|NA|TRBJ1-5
TGCGCCAGCAGCCAAGTTGTCGGCAACAATCAGCCCCAGCATTTT
CASSQVVGNNQPQHF
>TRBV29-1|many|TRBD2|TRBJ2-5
TGCAGCGTTAGTCTCGCGGGAGGACCCCAAGAGACCCAGTACTTC
CSVSLAGGPQETQYF
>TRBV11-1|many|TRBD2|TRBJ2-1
TGTGCCAGCAGCTTCTTGGGACTAGCGGGCGGCAATGAGCAGTTCTTC
CASSFLGLAGGNEQFF
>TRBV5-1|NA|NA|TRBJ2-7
TGCGCCAGCAGCGCCCTTAGGGATTCCTACGAGCAGTACTTC
CASSALRDSYEQYF
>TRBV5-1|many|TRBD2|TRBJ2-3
TGCGCCAGCAGCTTGGTACTAGCGGACACAGATACGCAGTATTTT
CASSLVLADTDTQYF
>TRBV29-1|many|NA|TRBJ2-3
TGCAGCGCCGGCTTCGATACGCAGTATTTT
CSAGFDTQYF
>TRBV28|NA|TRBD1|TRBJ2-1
TGTGCCAGCAGCAAAGCACCGGGACAGTACAATGAGCAGTTCTTC
CASSKAPGQYNEQFF
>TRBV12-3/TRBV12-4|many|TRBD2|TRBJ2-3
TGTGCCAGCAGTCGCGCTGGACCGGGGGGTGCAGATACGCAGTATTTT
CASSRAGPGGADTQYF
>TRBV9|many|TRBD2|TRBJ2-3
TGTGCCAGCAGCGTAGATTCTAGCGGGAGCACAGATACGCAGTATTTT
CASSVDSSGSTDTQYF
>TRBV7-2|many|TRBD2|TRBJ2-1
TGTGCCAGCAGCTTAGTCGTTTCCGTCGTTGCGGGGGGAGTCGGAAATGAGCAGTTCTTC
CASSLVVSVVAGGVGNEQFF
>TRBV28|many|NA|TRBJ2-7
TGTGCCAGCAGTTTTGACCTAGCAGTTTTGACCTACGAGCAGTACTTC
CASSFDLAVLTYEQYF
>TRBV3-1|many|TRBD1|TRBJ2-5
TGTGCCACCACTTACAGGGGTAACCAAGAGACCCAGTACTTC
CATTYRGNQETQYF
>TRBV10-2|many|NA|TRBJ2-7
TGCGCCAGCAGTGTCGGCAGGGCCTACGAGCAGTACTTC
CASSVGRAYEQYF
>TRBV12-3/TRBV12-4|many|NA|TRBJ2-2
TGTGCCAGCAGTTTAGTGGGGACCACCGGGGAGCTGTTTTTT
CASSLVGTTGELFF
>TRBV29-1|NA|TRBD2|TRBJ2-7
TGCAGCGTCCAACTAGCGGGATCTTTCTACGAGCAGTACTTC
CSVQLAGSFYEQYF
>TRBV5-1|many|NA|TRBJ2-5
TGCGCCAGCAGCCCCCTGACCGATTACCAAGAGACCCAGTACTTC
CASSPLTDYQETQYF
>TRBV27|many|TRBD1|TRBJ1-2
TGTGCCAGCTATCCCCTCCGGGACAGGGACTATGGCTACACCTTC
CASYPLRDRDYGYTF
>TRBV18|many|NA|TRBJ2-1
TGTGCCAGCTCACCATTTGGAGGGAAGGGCAATGAGCAGTTCTTC
CASSPFGGKGNEQFF
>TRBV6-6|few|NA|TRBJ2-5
TGTGCCAGCAGTCGCCCCGGGGTTGCAGAGACCCAGTACTTC
CASSRPGVAETQYF
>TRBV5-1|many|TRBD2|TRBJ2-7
TGCGCCAGCAGCTTTCTAGCGGGAGGGCCGCATGAGCAGTACTTC
CASSFLAGGPHEQYF
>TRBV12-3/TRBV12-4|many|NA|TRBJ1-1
TGTGCCAGCAGCCGACAGGCGAACACTGAAGCTTTCTTT
CASSRQANTEAFF
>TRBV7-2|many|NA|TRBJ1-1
TGTGCCAGCAGCTTAAGAAGGGGAAACCAGAACACTGAAGCTTTCTTT
CASSLRRGNQNTEAFF
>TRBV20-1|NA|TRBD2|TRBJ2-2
TGCAGTGCCTCGGGGGGACTATCGGGAGGTACGAACACCGGGGAGCTGTTTTTT
CSASGGLSGGTNTGELFF
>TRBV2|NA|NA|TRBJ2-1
TGTGCCAGCAGTGATGTCGATGAGCAGTTCTTC
CASSDVDEQFF
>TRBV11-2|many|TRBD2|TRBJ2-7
TGTGCCAGCAGATGGACTAGCGGGACCTCCTACGAGCAGTACTTC
CASRWTSGTSYEQYF
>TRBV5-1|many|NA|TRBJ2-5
TGCGCCAGCAAAGAGGCCCCGGGTGTCGAAGAGACCCAGTACTTC
CASKEAPGVEETQYF
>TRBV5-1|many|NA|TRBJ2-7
TGCGCCAGCAGCTACACAGGGTCCTACGAGCAGTACTTC
CASSYTGSYEQYF
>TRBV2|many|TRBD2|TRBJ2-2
TGTGCCAGCAACCAGGGACTAGCGGGATACTCAGGGATGGAGCTGTTTTTT
CASNQGLAGYSGMELFF
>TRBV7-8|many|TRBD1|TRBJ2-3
TGTGCCAGCAGCTCAACTAACAGGGGCATCGGCACAGATACGCAGTATTTT
CASSSTNRGIGTDTQYF
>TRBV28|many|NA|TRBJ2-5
TGTGCCAGCAGTCCTCTACAAGAGACCCAGTACTTC
CASSPLQETQYF
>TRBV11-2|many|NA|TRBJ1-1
TGTGCCAGCAGCTTAGAGTGGACGTCTGAAGCTTTCTTT
CASSLEWTSEAFF
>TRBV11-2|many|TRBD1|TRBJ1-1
TGTGCCAGCAGCTTCCTGACAGGGGGCGCGAAAACTGAAGCTTTCTTT
CASSFLTGGAKTEAFF
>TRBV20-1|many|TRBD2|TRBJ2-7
TGCAGTGCAACCTTACTAGCGGGAGTGTACGAGCAGTACTTC
CSATLLAGVYEQYF
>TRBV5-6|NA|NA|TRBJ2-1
NA
CASSFYICRELARNEQFF